The clone carrying this TCR beta chain was seen a few times. Profiled with immunoSEQ multiplex PCR; TCRdb holds only in-frame clones, not every one. The table shows about 97,000 clones, with 84% occurring only once. The CDR3 contains 12 residues. V lost 10 bases to trimming and J lost 5 bases, with 14 bases between them. Per germline, CDR1 SEHNR and CDR2 FQNEAQ (reference sequence). This record belongs to a study of blood T cell repertoires in COVID-19. This chain uses TRBV7-9 with TRBJ1-2, with a weak D call TRBD1 (5 bases). The clonotype comes from a man aged 40-50 years with active or convalescent COVID-19. The material sequenced was peripheral blood. The CDR3 nucleotides are TGTGCCATCCAGACGGGGGAATATGGCTACACCTTC. It translates to CAIQTGEYGYTF.